This TCR beta chain was found in a study of identifying expanded T cells in peripheral blood. Study-wide results and caveats: Clone count variance between roughly 2-week samples rose with total template count.

Sequencing was performed with immunoSEQ multiplex PCR; in TCRdb, only in-frame clones are kept and a portion is missing. The sample has 84,000 or so clones; approximately 90% are singletons. This clone was seen only once. What it recognizes is unknown. The length of the CDR3 is 15 residues. Germline values: CDR1 MNHNS, CDR2 SASEGT. Deletions cut 1 base from V and 0 bases from J, with 8 bases between. The sample was blood. The rearrangement links TRBV6-1 to TRBJ2-3, with D maybe TRBD1 (5 bases). The TCR comes from a person between 18 and 75 years old in good health. The CDR3 nucleotides read TGTGCCAGCAGTGAAGACAGGACCAGCACAGATACGCAGTATTTT. This encodes CASSEDRTSTDTQYF.